This TCR beta chain emerged from a study of blood T cell repertoires in COVID-19. Germline V CDR1 and CDR2: KGHSH, LQKENI. Trimming removed 3 bases from V and 3 bases from J, with 21 bases in between. The length of the CDR3 is 17 residues. Assay: immunoSEQ multiplex PCR; the TCRdb copy retains only in-frame clones and omits some. The sample includes over 120,000 clones, more than 75% of them seen just once. V and J are TRBV18 and TRBJ2-7, with a weak D call TRBD1 (6 bases). The source material was PBMCs or T cells enriched from blood (not recorded which). The sequence came from a man aged 60 to 69 who had recovered from COVID-19. CDR3 in amino acids: CASSPMDGDIRGYEQYF. CDR3 DNA: TGTGCCAGCTCACCGATGGACGGGGACATACGAGGCTACGAGCAGTACTTC.